This T cell receptor (beta chain) was sequenced for a study of T cell repertoires in cytomegalovirus infection. Across the whole study: Public TCR beta signatures provided an indication of both CMV infection and a matching HLA type.

This clonotype has just a few counts. As yet, its antigen is unknown. Study conclusions and caveats: Dominating the ex vivo response were TCR beta clonotypes that were CMV-specific and HLA-C-restricted.

Via MiXCR, TCRdb re-called the reads, giving one row per CDR3 protein. The sample consists of 40,000 to 55,000 distinct CDR3 sequences, 20% to 25% of them appearing once. The source material was CD8+ T cells from cultured PBMCs, sampled from culture after CMV antigen stimulation. The receptor was isolated from a human donor in good health (CMV status not recorded). Some clones in this sample may be carry-over from other donors' samples.

CDR3 amino acids: CASSEKLYGDTQYF. CDR3 sequence (DNA): TGTGCCAGCAGTGAAAAGCTATACGGGGATACGCAGTATTTT. V usage is TRBV6-1 and J usage is TRBJ2-3, with D unclear. The CDR3 runs 14 residues. Germline values: CDR1 MNHNS, CDR2 SASEGT. Trimming stripped 2 bases from V and 6 bases from J, with 12 bases between.